The sequence of this TCR beta chain was determined in a study of blood T cell repertoires in COVID-19. Study at large: The United States, Italy and Spain were the sources of the acute and convalescent COVID-19 samples. T cells, B-cell-depleted T cells, or PBMCs provided the cDNA or gDNA that served as material.

CDR3 size: 16 residues. Germline V gene data show CDR1 as SGHRS and CDR2 as YFSETQ. The V segment lost 5 bases and the J segment 2 bases; nucleotides outside the gene matches: 9. In the original workflow: Amplifying reference gene primers gave estimates of nucleated cell counts. Produced via immunoSEQ multiplex PCR; TCRdb's table is partial and in-frame only. V and J calls and clone size follow that table, whereas D and trimming were derived from the DNA. The sample shows some 170,000 clones, about nine tenths of them seen only once. Sequencing input: peripheral blood. The source is a man aged 55 to 70 with active or convalescent COVID-19. J is TRBJ2-3 and V is TRBV5-1; TRBD2 agrees at 9 bases. The CDR3 coding sequence is TGCGCCAGCAGGGTAGGGGCTAGCGGGACCACAGATACGCAGTATTTT. Translated: CASRVGASGTTDTQYF.